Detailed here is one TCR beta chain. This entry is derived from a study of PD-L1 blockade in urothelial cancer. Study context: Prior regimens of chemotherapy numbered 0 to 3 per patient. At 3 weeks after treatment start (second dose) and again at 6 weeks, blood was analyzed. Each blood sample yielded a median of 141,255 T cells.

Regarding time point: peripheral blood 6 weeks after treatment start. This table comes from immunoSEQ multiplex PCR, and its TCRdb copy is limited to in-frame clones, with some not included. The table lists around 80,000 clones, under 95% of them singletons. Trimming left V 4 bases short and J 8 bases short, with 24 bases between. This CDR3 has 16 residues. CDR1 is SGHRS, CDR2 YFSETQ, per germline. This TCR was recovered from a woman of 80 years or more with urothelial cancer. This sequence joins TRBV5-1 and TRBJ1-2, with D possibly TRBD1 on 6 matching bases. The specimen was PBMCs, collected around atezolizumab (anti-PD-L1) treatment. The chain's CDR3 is CASSITTASGAQGYTF. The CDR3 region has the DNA TGCGCCAGCAGCATCACAACAGCTTCAGGGGCGCAAGGCTACACCTTC.